Listed below are T cell receptor beta chains from one sample, sequenced in a study of cytomegalovirus exposure and HLA in healthy donors. Measured with immunoSEQ multiplex PCR; TCRdb has only the in-frame clones, and not every one. Recorded for this sample: roughly 90,000 clones. Specimen: PBMCs. These receptors all come from a middle-aged man in good health and CMV-seropositive. Both conserved end residues are part of each CDR3. A D gene is named only where the DNA matches it firmly.

v_gene: TRBV9; d_gene: -; j_gene: TRBJ1-1; CDR3aa: CASSSHPRQVNTEAFF; CDR3nt: TGTGCCAGCAGCTCCCACCCCCGGCAGGTGAACACTGAAGCTTTCTTT
v_gene: TRBV7-3; d_gene: TRBD2; j_gene: TRBJ2-5; CDR3aa: CASSSLSRGETQYF; CDR3nt: TGTGCCAGCAGCTCCCTATCGCGGGGGGAGACCCAGTACTTC
v_gene: TRBV19; d_gene: TRBD2; j_gene: TRBJ2-2; CDR3aa: CASSPKMGLANTGELFF; CDR3nt: TGTGCCAGTAGCCCTAAAATGGGACTAGCTAACACCGGGGAGCTGTTTTTT
v_gene: TRBV4-2; d_gene: -; j_gene: TRBJ1-2; CDR3aa: CASSQVQTVLNYGYTF; CDR3nt: TGTGCCAGCAGCCAAGTCCAGACAGTTCTCAACTATGGCTACACCTTC
v_gene: TRBV11-2; d_gene: -; j_gene: TRBJ2-2; CDR3aa: CASSSGGGGTGELFF; CDR3nt: TGTGCCAGCAGCTCGGGGGGCGGGGGCACCGGGGAGCTGTTTTTT
v_gene: TRBV4-2; d_gene: TRBD1; j_gene: TRBJ1-5; CDR3aa: CASSQGQFGVGQPQHF; CDR3nt: TGTGCCAGCAGCCAGGGACAGTTCGGGGTAGGTCAGCCCCAGCATTTT
v_gene: TRBV29-1; d_gene: TRBD2; j_gene: TRBJ2-3; CDR3aa: CSVRRTSESTDTQYF; CDR3nt: TGCAGCGTTCGCCGGACTAGCGAAAGCACAGATACGCAGTATTTT
v_gene: TRBV7-2; d_gene: TRBD1; j_gene: TRBJ2-1; CDR3aa: CASSFNRQGGHEQFF; CDR3nt: TGTGCCAGCAGCTTCAATCGACAAGGGGGCCATGAGCAGTTCTTC
v_gene: TRBV10-3; d_gene: TRBD2; j_gene: TRBJ2-3; CDR3aa: CAISDLAASTDTQYF; CDR3nt: TGTGCCATCAGTGATCTAGCGGCTAGCACAGATACGCAGTATTTT
v_gene: TRBV7-8; d_gene: -; j_gene: TRBJ1-1; CDR3aa: CASSQQGTNTEAFF; CDR3nt: TGTGCCAGCAGTCAGCAGGGGACGAACACTGAAGCTTTCTTT
v_gene: TRBV19; d_gene: -; j_gene: TRBJ1-2; CDR3aa: CASSTSHGLNYGYTF; CDR3nt: TGTGCCAGTAGTACGTCTCACGGACTCAACTATGGCTACACCTTC
v_gene: TRBV7-2; d_gene: -; j_gene: TRBJ1-5; CDR3aa: CASSLSGTQPQHF; CDR3nt: TGTGCCAGCAGCTTAAGCGGCACTCAGCCCCAGCATTTT
v_gene: TRBV29-1; d_gene: -; j_gene: TRBJ2-7; CDR3aa: CSVGVESSAYEQYF; CDR3nt: TGCAGCGTTGGAGTAGAGAGTAGCGCCTACGAGCAGTACTTC
v_gene: TRBV6-1; d_gene: -; j_gene: TRBJ1-1; CDR3aa: CASSERMGRMNTEAFF; CDR3nt: TGTGCCAGCAGTGAACGAATGGGGCGTATGAACACTGAAGCTTTCTTT